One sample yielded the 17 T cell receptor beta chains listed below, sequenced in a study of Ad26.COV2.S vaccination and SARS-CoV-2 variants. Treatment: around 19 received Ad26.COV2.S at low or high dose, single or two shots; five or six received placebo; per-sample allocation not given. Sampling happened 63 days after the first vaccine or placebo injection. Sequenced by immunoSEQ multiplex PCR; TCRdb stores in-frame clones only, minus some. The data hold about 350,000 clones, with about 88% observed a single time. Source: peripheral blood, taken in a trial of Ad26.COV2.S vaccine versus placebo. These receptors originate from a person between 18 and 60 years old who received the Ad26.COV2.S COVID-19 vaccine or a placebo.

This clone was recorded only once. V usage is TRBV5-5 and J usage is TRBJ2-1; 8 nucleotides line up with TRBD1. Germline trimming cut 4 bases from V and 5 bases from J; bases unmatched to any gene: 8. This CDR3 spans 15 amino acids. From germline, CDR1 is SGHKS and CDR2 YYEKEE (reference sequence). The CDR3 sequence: CASSHRDRRHNEQFF. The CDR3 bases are TGTGCCAGCAGCCATCGGGACAGGAGACACAATGAGCAGTTCTTC. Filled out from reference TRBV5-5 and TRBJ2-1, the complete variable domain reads DAGVTQSPTHLIKTRGQQVTLRCSPISGHKSVSWYQQVLGQGPQFIFQYYEKEERGRGNFPDRFSARQFPNYSSELNVNALLLGDSALYLCASSHRDRRHNEQFFGPGTRLTVL.

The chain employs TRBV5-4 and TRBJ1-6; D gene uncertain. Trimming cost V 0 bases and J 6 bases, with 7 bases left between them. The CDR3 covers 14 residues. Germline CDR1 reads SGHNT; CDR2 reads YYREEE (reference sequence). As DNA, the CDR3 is TGTGCCAGCAGCTTGGAGGACGGTAATTCACCCCTCCACTTT. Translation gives CASSLEDGNSPLHF. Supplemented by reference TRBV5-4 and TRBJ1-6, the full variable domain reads ETGVTQSPTHLIKTRGQQVTLRCSSQSGHNTVSWYQQALGQGPQFIFQYYREEENGRGNFPPRFSGLQFPNYSSELNVNALELDDSALYLCASSLEDGNSPLHFGNGTRLTVT.

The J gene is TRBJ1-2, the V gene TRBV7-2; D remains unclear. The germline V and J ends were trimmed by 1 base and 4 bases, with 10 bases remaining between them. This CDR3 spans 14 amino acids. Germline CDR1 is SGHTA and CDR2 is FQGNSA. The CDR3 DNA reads TGTGCCAGCAGCTTAGTTACAGAAGTCTATGGCTACACCTTC. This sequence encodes CASSLVTEVYGYTF.

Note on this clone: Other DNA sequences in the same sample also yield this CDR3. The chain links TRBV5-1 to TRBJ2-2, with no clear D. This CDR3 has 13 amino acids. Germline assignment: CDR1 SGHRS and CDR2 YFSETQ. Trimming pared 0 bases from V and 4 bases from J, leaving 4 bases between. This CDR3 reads CASSLDGTGELFF. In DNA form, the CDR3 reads TGCGCCAGCAGCTTGGACGGCACCGGGGAGCTGTTTTTT.

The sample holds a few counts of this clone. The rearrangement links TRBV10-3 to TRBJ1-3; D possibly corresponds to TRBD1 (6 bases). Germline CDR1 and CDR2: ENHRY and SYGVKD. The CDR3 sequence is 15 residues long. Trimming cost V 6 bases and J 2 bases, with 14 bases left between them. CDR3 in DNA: TGTGCCATCAGCCCACAGGGAACGACTGGAAACACCATATATTTT. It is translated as CAISPQGTTGNTIYF.

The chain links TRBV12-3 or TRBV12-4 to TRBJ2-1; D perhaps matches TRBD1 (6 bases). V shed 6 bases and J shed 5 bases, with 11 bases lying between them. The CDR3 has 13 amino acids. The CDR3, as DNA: TGTGCCAGCAGCACCGACAGGAACAATGAGCAGTTCTTC. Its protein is CASSTDRNNEQFF.

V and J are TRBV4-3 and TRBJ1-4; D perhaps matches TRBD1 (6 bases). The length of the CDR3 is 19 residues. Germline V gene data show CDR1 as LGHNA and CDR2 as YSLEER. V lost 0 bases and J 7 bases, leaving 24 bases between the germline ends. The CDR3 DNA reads TGCGCCAGCAGCCAAGATACCGGGGGCCAGTTTGCTTTAGCTGAAAAACTGTTTTTT. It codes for CASSQDTGGQFALAEKLFF.

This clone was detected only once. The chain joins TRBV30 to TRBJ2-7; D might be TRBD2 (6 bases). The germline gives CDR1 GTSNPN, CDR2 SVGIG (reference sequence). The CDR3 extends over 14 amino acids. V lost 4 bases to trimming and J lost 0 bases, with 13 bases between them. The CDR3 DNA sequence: TGTGCCTGGAAGGGGAGGTCCCCCTCCTACGAGCAGTACTTC. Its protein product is CAWKGRSPSYEQYF.

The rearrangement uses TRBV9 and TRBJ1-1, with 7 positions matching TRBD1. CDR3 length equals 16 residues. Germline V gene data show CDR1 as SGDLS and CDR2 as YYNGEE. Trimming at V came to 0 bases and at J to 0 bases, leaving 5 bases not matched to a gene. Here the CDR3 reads CASSVEGDRLNTEAFF. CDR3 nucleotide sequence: TGTGCCAGCAGCGTAGAAGGGGACAGACTGAACACTGAAGCTTTCTTT.

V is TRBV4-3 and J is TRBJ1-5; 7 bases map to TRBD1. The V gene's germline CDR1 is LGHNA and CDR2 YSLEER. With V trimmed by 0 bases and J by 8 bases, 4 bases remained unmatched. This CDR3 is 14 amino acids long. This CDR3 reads CASSQEQGREPQHF. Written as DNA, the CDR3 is TGCGCCAGCAGCCAAGAACAGGGGAGGGAGCCCCAGCATTTT.

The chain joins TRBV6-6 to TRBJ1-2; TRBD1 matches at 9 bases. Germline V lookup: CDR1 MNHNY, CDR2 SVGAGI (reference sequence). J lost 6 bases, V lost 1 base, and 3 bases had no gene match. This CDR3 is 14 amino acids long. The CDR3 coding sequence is TGTGCCAGCAGTTACTTACAGGGGGCAAATGGCTACACCTTC. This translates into CASSYLQGANGYTF.

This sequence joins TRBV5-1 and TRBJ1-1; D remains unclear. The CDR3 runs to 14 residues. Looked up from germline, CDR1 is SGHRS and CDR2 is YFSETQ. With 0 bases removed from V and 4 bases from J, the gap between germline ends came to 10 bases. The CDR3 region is CASSLVLGSTEAFF. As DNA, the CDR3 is TGCGCCAGCAGCTTGGTTCTGGGTTCCACTGAAGCTTTCTTT.

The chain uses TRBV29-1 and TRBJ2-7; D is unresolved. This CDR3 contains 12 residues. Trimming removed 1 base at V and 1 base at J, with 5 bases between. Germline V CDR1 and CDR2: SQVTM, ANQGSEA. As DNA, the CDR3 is TGCAGCGTTGAAGTGGAATCCTACGAGCAGTACTTC. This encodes CSVEVESYEQYF.

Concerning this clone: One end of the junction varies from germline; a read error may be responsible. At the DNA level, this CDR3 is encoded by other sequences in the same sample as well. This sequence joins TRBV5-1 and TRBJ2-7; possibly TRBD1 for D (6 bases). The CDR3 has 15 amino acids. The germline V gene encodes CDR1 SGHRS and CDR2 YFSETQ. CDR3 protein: CASSPRVGTTYEQYF. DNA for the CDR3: TGCGCCAGCAGCCCAAGAGTCGGGACAACCTATGAGCAGTACTTC. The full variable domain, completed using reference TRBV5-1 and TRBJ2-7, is KAGVTQTPRYLIKTRGQQVTLSCSPISGHRSVSWYQQTPGQGLQFLFEYFSETQRNKGNFPGRFSGRQFSNSRSEMNVSTLELGDSALYLCASSPRVGTTYEQYFGPGTRLTVT.

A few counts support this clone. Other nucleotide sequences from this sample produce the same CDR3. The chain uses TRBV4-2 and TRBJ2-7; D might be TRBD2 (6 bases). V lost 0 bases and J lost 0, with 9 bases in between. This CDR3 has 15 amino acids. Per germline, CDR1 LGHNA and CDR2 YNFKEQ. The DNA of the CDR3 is TGTGCCAGCAGCCAAGAGGGGGACTCCTCCTACGAGCAGTACTTC. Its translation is CASSQEGDSSYEQYF.

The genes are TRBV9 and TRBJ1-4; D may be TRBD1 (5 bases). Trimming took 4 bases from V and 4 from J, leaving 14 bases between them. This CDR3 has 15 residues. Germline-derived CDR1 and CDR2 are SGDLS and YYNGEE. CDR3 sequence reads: CASSSRRGVNEKLFF. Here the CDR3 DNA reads TGTGCCAGCAGCTCGCGCCGGGGCGTTAATGAAAAACTGTTTTTT. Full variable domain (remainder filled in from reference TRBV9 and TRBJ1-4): DSGVTQTPKHLITATGQRVTLRCSPRSGDLSVYWYQQSLDQGLQFLIQYYNGEERAKGNILERFSAQQFPDLHSELNLSSLELGDSALYFCASSSRRGVNEKLFFGSGTQLSVL.

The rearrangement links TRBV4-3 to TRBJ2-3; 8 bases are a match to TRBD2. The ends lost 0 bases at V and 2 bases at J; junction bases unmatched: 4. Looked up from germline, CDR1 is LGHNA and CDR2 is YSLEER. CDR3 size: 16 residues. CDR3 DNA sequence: TGCGCCAGCAGCCAAGATGGGACTAGAACCACAGATACGCAGTATTTT. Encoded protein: CASSQDGTRTTDTQYF.